This is a list of T cell receptor beta chains from one sample in a study of response to subunit inactivated influenza vaccine. TCRdb processed the RT-PCR reads anew with MiXCR; each CDR3 protein has one entry. The profile shows 800,000 or so distinct CDR3 sequences, about 20% of them singletons. The material was PBMCs from blood, obtained roughly 5 days after vaccination. The receptors derive from a man aged 50-60 years who received an inactivated influenza vaccine. Both conserved end residues are part of each CDR3. The D gene is left open where the match is weak. Where a row states a size, it is once, few, many or the class of an expanded clone; other rows omit it.

clone size: .
V gene: TRBV15
D gene: TRBD1
J gene: TRBJ2-7
CDR3 DNA: TGTGCCACCAGCATCCCGACGGAAACAGGGGGCGCGGACGAGCAGTACTTC
CDR3 protein: CATSIPTETGGADEQYF

clone size: .
V gene: TRBV6-1
D gene: .
J gene: TRBJ1-2
CDR3 DNA: TGTGCCAGCAGTGAAACCTGGGGTGGCTACACCTTC
CDR3 protein: CASSETWGGYTF

clone size: .
V gene: TRBV28
D gene: TRBD2
J gene: TRBJ2-2
CDR3 DNA: TGTGCCAGCAGTGGACTAGCGGGAGCTAGCACCGGGGAGCTGTTTTTT
CDR3 protein: CASSGLAGASTGELFF

clone size: .
V gene: TRBV12-3/TRBV12-4
D gene: TRBD2
J gene: TRBJ2-1
CDR3 DNA: TGTGCCAGCAGTTCTTTAGCGGGAGTGGGGCAGTTCTTC
CDR3 protein: CASSSLAGVGQFF

clone size: .
V gene: TRBV11-2
D gene: .
J gene: TRBJ2-4
CDR3 DNA: TGTGCCAGCAGCTTCTCCAGGGACGGCAAAAACATTCAGTACTTC
CDR3 protein: CASSFSRDGKNIQYF

clone size: .
V gene: TRBV4-3
D gene: TRBD2
J gene: TRBJ2-3
CDR3 DNA: TGCGCCAGCAGCCCCTACTATCTTCTAGCGGGGGAGACTAGCACAGATACGCAGTATTTT
CDR3 protein: CASSPYYLLAGETSTDTQYF

clone size: many
V gene: TRBV29-1
D gene: .
J gene: TRBJ1-1
CDR3 DNA: TGCAGCGTTGCGGGCAAGAGAAACACTGAAGCTTTCTTT
CDR3 protein: CSVAGKRNTEAFF

clone size: few
V gene: TRBV10-3
D gene: TRBD2
J gene: TRBJ2-1
CDR3 DNA: TGTGCCATCAGTGAAGTTAGCGGGGGGGCCGGAGAGCAGTTCTTC
CDR3 protein: CAISEVSGGAGEQFF

clone size: .
V gene: TRBV12-3/TRBV12-4
D gene: .
J gene: TRBJ2-7
CDR3 DNA: TGTGCCAGCAGTCCCTCGGTGCACGAGCAGTACTTC
CDR3 protein: CASSPSVHEQYF

clone size: few
V gene: TRBV7-2
D gene: .
J gene: TRBJ2-1
CDR3 DNA: TGTGCCAGCAGCTCCCAGGTTCACAATGAGCAGTTCTTC
CDR3 protein: CASSSQVHNEQFF

clone size: .
V gene: TRBV27
D gene: TRBD1
J gene: TRBJ1-2
CDR3 DNA: TGTGCCAGCAGTCTCACCCGGACAGGGCCTAACTATGGCTACACCTTC
CDR3 protein: CASSLTRTGPNYGYTF

clone size: many
V gene: TRBV25-1
D gene: .
J gene: TRBJ2-7
CDR3 DNA: TGTGCCAGCAGTGCAGGGGCCTACGAGCAGTACTTC
CDR3 protein: CASSAGAYEQYF

clone size: .
V gene: TRBV2
D gene: .
J gene: TRBJ2-3
CDR3 DNA: TGTGCCAGCAGTGAAAGCGAGTCGTTCACAGATACGCAGTATTTT
CDR3 protein: CASSESESFTDTQYF

clone size: few
V gene: TRBV5-1
D gene: .
J gene: TRBJ2-7
CDR3 DNA: TGCGCCAGCAGCCCCGGGGACCACCACGAGCAGTACTTC
CDR3 protein: CASSPGDHHEQYF

clone size: few
V gene: TRBV6-6
D gene: .
J gene: TRBJ1-4
CDR3 DNA: TGTGCCAGCCGAGATGAAAAACTGTTTTTT
CDR3 protein: CASRDEKLFF

clone size: .
V gene: TRBV2
D gene: TRBD1
J gene: TRBJ2-4
CDR3 DNA: TGTGCCAGCAGCGCGACAGGGGGGAACATTCAGTACTTC
CDR3 protein: CASSATGGNIQYF

clone size: many
V gene: TRBV12-3/TRBV12-4
D gene: .
J gene: TRBJ2-6
CDR3 DNA: TGTGCCAGCGTATCTTCTGGGGCCAACGTCCTGACTTTC
CDR3 protein: CASVSSGANVLTF

clone size: few
V gene: TRBV6-5
D gene: .
J gene: TRBJ2-2
CDR3 DNA: TGTGCCAGCAGGAAGTCGTCCGGGGAGCTGTTTTTT
CDR3 protein: CASRKSSGELFF

clone size: few
V gene: TRBV24-1
D gene: .
J gene: TRBJ2-1
CDR3 DNA: TGTGCCACCAGTGTCCCGGGGGCGGGTCCGTTCTTC
CDR3 protein: CATSVPGAGPFF

clone size: many
V gene: TRBV5-5
D gene: .
J gene: TRBJ1-2
CDR3 DNA: TGTGCCAGCAGCTTGGCGACCGGACTTTATGGCTACACCTTC
CDR3 protein: CASSLATGLYGYTF

clone size: many
V gene: TRBV14
D gene: .
J gene: TRBJ2-4
CDR3 DNA: TGTGCCAGCAGCCAAGACTTGGTAGCCATTCAGTACTTC
CDR3 protein: CASSQDLVAIQYF

clone size: .
V gene: TRBV20-1
D gene: .
J gene: TRBJ2-7
CDR3 DNA: TGCAGTGCTAGACGACGGCAACCCTCCTTGGAGCAGTACTTC
CDR3 protein: CSARRRQPSLEQYF

clone size: .
V gene: TRBV7-2
D gene: TRBD2
J gene: TRBJ2-1
CDR3 DNA: TGTGCCAGCAGCTTAGGACCAGCGGGGGGTCACAATGAGCAGTTCTTC
CDR3 protein: CASSLGPAGGHNEQFF

clone size: few
V gene: TRBV20-1
D gene: TRBD2
J gene: TRBJ2-5
CDR3 DNA: TGCAGTGCTAGAAGGAGCGGGGGGAGGCAAGAGACCCAGTACTTC
CDR3 protein: CSARRSGGRQETQYF

clone size: .
V gene: TRBV7-9
D gene: TRBD1
J gene: TRBJ1-1
CDR3 DNA: TGTGCCAGCAGCGCCCCGGGACAGCAGATTAAAGCTTTCTTT
CDR3 protein: CASSAPGQQIKAFF

clone size: few
V gene: TRBV5-5
D gene: TRBD1
J gene: TRBJ1-1
CDR3 DNA: TGTGCCAGCGACACGATACCGGGGACAGCGGCTTTCTTT
CDR3 protein: CASDTIPGTAAFF

clone size: .
V gene: TRBV4-1
D gene: .
J gene: TRBJ1-2
CDR3 DNA: TGCGCCAGCAGCCCGACAGGCTGGGGCTATGGCTACACCTTC
CDR3 protein: CASSPTGWGYGYTF

clone size: few
V gene: TRBV4-3
D gene: .
J gene: TRBJ2-3
CDR3 DNA: TGCGCCAGCAGCCAAGAGCCTCAAGTGGGTACGCAGTATTTT
CDR3 protein: CASSQEPQVGTQYF

clone size: many
V gene: TRBV12-3/TRBV12-4
D gene: .
J gene: TRBJ1-1
CDR3 DNA: TGTGCCAGCAGTAGTCGAGGGAACACTGAAGCTTTCTTT
CDR3 protein: CASSSRGNTEAFF

clone size: many
V gene: TRBV12-3/TRBV12-4
D gene: .
J gene: TRBJ2-3
CDR3 DNA: TGTGCCAGCAGGGGACTCGTCACAGATACGCAGTATTTT
CDR3 protein: CASRGLVTDTQYF

clone size: .
V gene: TRBV20-1
D gene: TRBD1
J gene: TRBJ2-1
CDR3 DNA: TGCAGTGCTAGTCGACAGGGGCGCGAGCAGTTCTTC
CDR3 protein: CSASRQGREQFF

clone size: .
V gene: TRBV4-3
D gene: TRBD2
J gene: TRBJ2-2
CDR3 DNA: TGCGCCAGCAGCCGGCTAGCGGGCTCTGCCGGGGAGCTGTTTTTT
CDR3 protein: CASSRLAGSAGELFF

clone size: .
V gene: TRBV4-3
D gene: .
J gene: TRBJ2-7
CDR3 DNA: TGCGCCAGCAGCCAAGATTATGTTAGCGGTAGATACGAGCAGTACTTC
CDR3 protein: CASSQDYVSGRYEQYF

clone size: few
V gene: TRBV7-2
D gene: .
J gene: TRBJ2-3
CDR3 DNA: TGTGCCAGCAGCTTGTCCGCCGGGGATACGCAGTATTTT
CDR3 protein: CASSLSAGDTQYF

clone size: .
V gene: TRBV28
D gene: .
J gene: TRBJ1-5
CDR3 DNA: TGTGCCAGCTGTGGACTCCCTGTCGGGGTTCAGCCCCAGCATTTT
CDR3 protein: CASCGLPVGVQPQHF

clone size: .
V gene: TRBV24-1
D gene: TRBD1
J gene: TRBJ1-2
CDR3 DNA: TGTGCCACCAGTGATGCGGGACAGAATGGCTACACCTTC
CDR3 protein: CATSDAGQNGYTF

clone size: few
V gene: TRBV12-3/TRBV12-4
D gene: .
J gene: TRBJ1-5
CDR3 DNA: TGTGCCAGCAGTTTACAGGGGAGGGATCAGCCCCAGCATTTT
CDR3 protein: CASSLQGRDQPQHF

clone size: once
V gene: TRBV5-5
D gene: .
J gene: TRBJ2-7
CDR3 DNA: TGTGCCAGCAGCTTGGCTGCAGGGGGGGGCTCCTACGAGCAGTACTTC
CDR3 protein: CASSLAAGGGSYEQYF

clone size: few
V gene: TRBV4-1
D gene: .
J gene: TRBJ1-5
CDR3 DNA: TGCGCCAGCAGCCAAGAACAGGGAGGAAGCAATCAGCCCCAGCATTTT
CDR3 protein: CASSQEQGGSNQPQHF

clone size: .
V gene: TRBV29-1
D gene: .
J gene: TRBJ2-5
CDR3 DNA: TGCAGCGTTGACGAAGGGGGGTTTGAGACCCAGTACTTC
CDR3 protein: CSVDEGGFETQYF

clone size: .
V gene: TRBV20-1
D gene: .
J gene: TRBJ2-7
CDR3 DNA: TGCAGTGCCCTAGGACAGCTTGCCTACGAGCAGTACTTC
CDR3 protein: CSALGQLAYEQYF

clone size: .
V gene: TRBV9
D gene: .
J gene: TRBJ2-2
CDR3 DNA: TGTGCCAGCAGCGTAGACGCAGCGCTCGGGACCGGGGAGCTGTTTTTT
CDR3 protein: CASSVDAALGTGELFF

clone size: few
V gene: TRBV20-1
D gene: .
J gene: TRBJ2-3
CDR3 DNA: TGCAGTGCCCCAAGCGGCGGGTCGGGTAGCACAGATACGCAGTATTTT
CDR3 protein: CSAPSGGSGSTDTQYF

clone size: few
V gene: TRBV6-2/TRBV6-3
D gene: TRBD2
J gene: TRBJ2-1
CDR3 DNA: TGTGCCAGCAGTCCCGTCCCGGGACTAGCGGGGGGGTTTTACAATGAGCAGTTCTTC
CDR3 protein: CASSPVPGLAGGFYNEQFF

clone size: .
V gene: TRBV12-3/TRBV12-4
D gene: .
J gene: TRBJ2-2
CDR3 DNA: TGTGCCAGCAGCCCCAATATGAGAACCGGGGAGCTGTTTTTT
CDR3 protein: CASSPNMRTGELFF

clone size: .
V gene: TRBV5-5
D gene: .
J gene: TRBJ2-1
CDR3 DNA: TGTGCCAGCAGCTTTCGGGACACATCCTACAATGAGCAGTTCTTC
CDR3 protein: CASSFRDTSYNEQFF

clone size: once
V gene: TRBV6-5
D gene: TRBD1
J gene: TRBJ2-3
CDR3 DNA: TGTGCCAGCAGTTACCGGGACAGAGGATCCGATACGCAGTATTTT
CDR3 protein: CASSYRDRGSDTQYF

clone size: few
V gene: TRBV12-3/TRBV12-4
D gene: .
J gene: TRBJ2-2
CDR3 DNA: TGTGCCAGCAGTCCTTCAGGGGCGGCCGGGGAGCTGTTTTTT
CDR3 protein: CASSPSGAAGELFF

clone size: .
V gene: TRBV20-1
D gene: TRBD1
J gene: TRBJ2-7
CDR3 DNA: TGCAGTGCTAGAGACTGGGACAGGGGGCAGCACGAGCAGTACTTC
CDR3 protein: CSARDWDRGQHEQYF

clone size: few
V gene: TRBV20-1
D gene: .
J gene: TRBJ2-1
CDR3 DNA: TGCAGTGCTAGAGACTACCTTCGCCAACGCAATGAGCAGTTCTTC
CDR3 protein: CSARDYLRQRNEQFF

clone size: few
V gene: TRBV7-2
D gene: .
J gene: TRBJ2-5
CDR3 DNA: TGTGCCAGCAGCTTAGTTAGTCGGATCTCGTGGGGAGAGACCCAGTACTTC
CDR3 protein: CASSLVSRISWGETQYF

clone size: .
V gene: TRBV12-3/TRBV12-4
D gene: .
J gene: TRBJ1-2
CDR3 DNA: TGTGCCAGCAGCTCAGGACAACCGAATGGCTACACCTTC
CDR3 protein: CASSSGQPNGYTF

clone size: .
V gene: TRBV29-1
D gene: .
J gene: TRBJ2-3
CDR3 DNA: TGCAGCGTTACCAACAGGGTCAGTACAGATACGCAGTATTTT
CDR3 protein: CSVTNRVSTDTQYF

clone size: .
V gene: TRBV5-5
D gene: .
J gene: TRBJ1-4
CDR3 DNA: TGTGCCAGCAGCTTGGGAGGTACGCCCGAAAAACTGTTTTTT
CDR3 protein: CASSLGGTPEKLFF

clone size: .
V gene: TRBV29-1
D gene: TRBD2
J gene: TRBJ2-1
CDR3 DNA: TGCAGCGGGTCAGCGGGAGGGCCATGGAATTATGAGCAGTTCTTC
CDR3 protein: CSGSAGGPWNYEQFF

clone size: .
V gene: TRBV5-1
D gene: TRBD2
J gene: TRBJ2-5
CDR3 DNA: TGCGCCAGCAGCGGGGCTAGCGGGGGGCAGCAAGAGACCCAGTACTTC
CDR3 protein: CASSGASGGQQETQYF

clone size: .
V gene: TRBV5-1
D gene: TRBD1
J gene: TRBJ2-3
CDR3 DNA: TGCGCCAGCAGCTTGGTAGGACAGGGTGGGGCAGATACGCAGTATTTT
CDR3 protein: CASSLVGQGGADTQYF

clone size: .
V gene: TRBV29-1
D gene: TRBD2
J gene: TRBJ2-1
CDR3 DNA: TGCAGCGTTGATAAGGGGACTAGCGGGATTGGTGAGCAGTTCTTC
CDR3 protein: CSVDKGTSGIGEQFF